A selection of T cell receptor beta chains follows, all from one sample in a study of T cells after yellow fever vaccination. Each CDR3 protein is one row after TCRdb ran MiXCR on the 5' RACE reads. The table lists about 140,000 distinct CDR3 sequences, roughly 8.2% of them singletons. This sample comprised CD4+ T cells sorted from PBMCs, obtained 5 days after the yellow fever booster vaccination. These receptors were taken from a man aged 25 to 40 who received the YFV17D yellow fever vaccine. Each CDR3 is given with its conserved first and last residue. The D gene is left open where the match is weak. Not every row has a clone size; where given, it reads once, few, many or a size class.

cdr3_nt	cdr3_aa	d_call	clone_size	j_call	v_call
TGTGCCAGCTCTCCGCAGGGTGGAGACTACGAGCAGTACTTC	CASSPQGGDYEQYF	-	many	TRBJ2-7	TRBV18
TGTGCCAGCAGCTTATCGGCTCAGTGGGAGCAGTACTTC	CASSLSAQWEQYF	-	many	TRBJ2-7	TRBV7-2
TGTGCCAGCAGTTACTCGTACAGAACAGAAGAGACCCAGTACTTC	CASSYSYRTEETQYF	-	few	TRBJ2-5	TRBV6-5
TGCAGTGCTAGAGGGACTAGCGGGAGAGGTTCCTTGTACAATGAGCAGTTCTTC	CSARGTSGRGSLYNEQFF	TRBD2	many	TRBJ2-1	TRBV20-1
TGTGCCAGCCCCGCTGGGTCTGAGCAGTTCTTC	CASPAGSEQFF	-	many	TRBJ2-1	TRBV5-5
TGTGCCACCAGCCAGGACAGGGGCGGCACAGATACGCAGTATTTT	CATSQDRGGTDTQYF	TRBD1	-	TRBJ2-3	TRBV15
TGCAGCATGGAAGGGTTTGGGAATACGCAGTATTTT	CSMEGFGNTQYF	-	many	TRBJ2-3	TRBV29-1
TGTGCCAGCAGCCCTGCAGGGGTTGGGGCCAACGTCCTGACTTTC	CASSPAGVGANVLTF	-	many	TRBJ2-6	TRBV7-8
TGCAGTGCTTCATTCGCAGGGGCGGTGAGTGAGCAGTTCTTC	CSASFAGAVSEQFF	-	many	TRBJ2-1	TRBV20-1
TGCAGTGCCAGTGGACTAGCGTCCATGTACGAGCAGTACTTC	CSASGLASMYEQYF	TRBD2	many	TRBJ2-7	TRBV20-1
TGTGCCAGCAGCTCCACAGGGTTGGGCACCGGGGAGCTGTTTTTT	CASSSTGLGTGELFF	-	many	TRBJ2-2	TRBV12-3/TRBV12-4
TGTGCCAGCAGACCAGGGACCAACCATCAAGCTTTCTTT	CASRPGTNHQAFF	-	-	TRBJ1-1	TRBV28
TGTGCCAGCAGCTTAGTGTCCTTAGCCCTTATGTACTTC	CASSLVSLALMYF	-	many	TRBJ2-5	TRBV7-9
TGTGCCTGCTCCCAACTAGACAGGGGAAGAGCGGCGGTTGTTTTC	CACSQLDRGRAAVVF	TRBD1	few	TRBJ2-1	TRBV3-1
TGTGCCAGCCTTGCGAACAGTGGGCAGTTCTTC	CASLANSGQFF	-	many	TRBJ2-1	TRBV12-3/TRBV12-4
TGTGCCAGCAGCACACCGAGACTATCCTCGTTCTTC	CASSTPRLSSFF	-	few	TRBJ2-1	TRBV7-2
TGTGCCAGCAGTTTTGGGGGGGGCTCCCGGGGGATATACGAGCAGTACTTC	CASSFGGGSRGIYEQYF	-	many	TRBJ2-7	TRBV6-5
TGTGCCACCAGGTCGGGGCAGTTCTTC	CATRSGQFF	-	many	TRBJ2-1	TRBV24-1
TGTGCCTGGTTTGACAGGGGCCCTAGGGAGCTGTTTTTT	CAWFDRGPRELFF	TRBD1	-	TRBJ2-2	TRBV30
TGCAGTGCTAGCGGGCAGGGCGCGCTCAATTCACCCCTCCACTTT	CSASGQGALNSPLHF	-	many	TRBJ1-6	TRBV20-1
TGTGCCAGCAGTTACTCTCTCTTTAAACAGGAAGCTTTCTTT	CASSYSLFKQEAFF	-	many	TRBJ1-1	TRBV6-5
TGCGCCAGCAGCGTGAGTGGGTATGGCACTGAAGCTTTCTTT	CASSVSGYGTEAFF	-	many	TRBJ1-1	TRBV5-1
TGTGCCATCAGTGAGTTGGCGGCCGGGGAGCTGTTTTTT	CAISELAAGELFF	-	many	TRBJ2-2	TRBV10-3
TGTGCCAGCAGTTTAGTGGCAGGGGGTTTCGGAAAACTGTTTTTT	CASSLVAGGFGKLFF	TRBD1	many	TRBJ1-4	TRBV12-3/TRBV12-4
TGCGCCAGCAGCTTCCAGACCCCCGCAACTAATGAAAAACTGTTTTTT	CASSFQTPATNEKLFF	-	many	TRBJ1-4	TRBV5-1
TGTGCCAGCAGTTTAGCCCTAGCGGGCTACTCCTACGAGCAGTACTTC	CASSLALAGYSYEQYF	TRBD2	many	TRBJ2-7	TRBV12-3/TRBV12-4
TGCGCCAGCAGCCAAGTAGCAGGGAGCGGCTACACCTTC	CASSQVAGSGYTF	-	many	TRBJ1-2	TRBV4-3
TGTGCCAGCAGTCGAATCGGACAGGGTTGGTACAATGAGCAGTTCTTC	CASSRIGQGWYNEQFF	TRBD1	many	TRBJ2-1	TRBV7-2
TGCAGTGCTACCTCGGTTCAGAGACAAGAGACCCAGTACTTC	CSATSVQRQETQYF	-	many	TRBJ2-5	TRBV20-1
TGCAGTGCTAAGATGACAGGGCCCAATTCACCCCTCCACTTT	CSAKMTGPNSPLHF	TRBD1	many	TRBJ1-6	TRBV20-1
TGCGCCAGCAGGTCGACAGTCACCGGGGAGCTGTTTTTT	CASRSTVTGELFF	-	many	TRBJ2-2	TRBV10-2
TGTGCCAGCAGCCGTCCGGGGGCCGGGGTTAACTATGGCTACACCTTC	CASSRPGAGVNYGYTF	-	many	TRBJ1-2	TRBV7-9